These 10 T cell receptor beta chains were all obtained from the same sample, sequenced in a study of blood T cell repertoires in COVID-19 (dated by TCRdb to about 2020). Library generation was performed with the immunoSEQ multiplex PCR assay. TCRdb stores this immuneACCESS table with in-frame sequences only. Part of the clones is absent; in the studies checked, under half of the shortfall reflects unresolved V genes, and no reason is known for the rest. Counted in this sample were roughly 300,000 clones; 83% of them appeared once. The leading ten clones occupy approximately 10% of the sample. Specimen: peripheral blood. The receptors stem from a woman between 50 and 59 years old who had recovered from COVID-19.

The chain joins TRBV29-1 to TRBJ2-1; 7 bases line up with TRBD2. The V segment lost 1 base and the J segment 6 bases; nucleotides outside the gene matches: 9. There are 15 residues in the CDR3. CDR1 SQVTM and CDR2 ANQGSEA come from the germline V gene. CDR3 bases: TGCAGCGTTGAAGTCCGCAGACTAGCCTCCAATGAGCAGTTCTTC. This sequence encodes CSVEVRRLASNEQFF.

The rearrangement joins TRBV6-5 to TRBJ1-3; D is perhaps TRBD1 (6 bases). The germline V gene encodes CDR1 MNHEY and CDR2 SVGAGI. This CDR3 has 14 amino acids. With 7 bases removed from V and 5 bases from J, the gap between germline ends came to 15 bases. In DNA, the CDR3 is TGTGCCAGCAAAGAACAGGGTTTGAGAAACACCATATATTTT. It codes for CASKEQGLRNTIYF.

The DNA of the CDR3 is TGTGCCAGCATTCGAGAGGGGGGGTTCCACGAGCAGTACTTC. This codes for CASIREGGFHEQYF. The chain uses TRBV6-5 and TRBJ2-7, with D maybe TRBD2 (7 bases). This CDR3 is 14 amino acids long. V lost 7 bases to trimming and J lost 5 bases, with 18 bases between them. Germline V gene sequence: CDR1 MNHEY, CDR2 SVGAGI.

The chain employs TRBV19 and TRBJ1-4, with 10 positions matching TRBD1. Germline CDR1 reads LNHDA; CDR2 reads SQIVND (reference sequence). J gave up 7 bases and V 6 bases, and 5 bases lay outside the gene matches. The CDR3 sequence is 14 residues long. The CDR3 sequence is CASSHRDRGEKLFF. DNA of the CDR3: TGTGCCAGTAGCCACCGGGACAGGGGTGAAAAACTGTTTTTT. The full variable domain, in which reference TRBV19 and TRBJ1-4 provide the parts outside the CDR3, is DGGITQSPKYLFRKEGQNVTLSCEQNLNHDAMYWYRQDPGQGLRLIYYSQIVNDFQKGDIAEGYSVSREKKESFPLTVTSAQKNPTAFYLCASSHRDRGEKLFFGSGTQLSVL.

V is TRBV9 and J is TRBJ2-7; 7 bases agree with TRBD2. The CDR3 is made up of 17 amino acids. Germline V lookup: CDR1 SGDLS, CDR2 YYNGEE. With V trimmed by 4 bases and J by 2 bases, 15 bases remained unmatched. The CDR3: CASSRSGTTTHPYEQYF. The DNA of the CDR3 is TGTGCCAGCAGCCGTTCCGGGACTACGACCCACCCCTACGAGCAGTACTTC.

This chain joins TRBV4-1 and TRBJ2-1; 9 nucleotides align to TRBD2. The CDR3 contains 18 residues. Per the germline V gene, CDR1 is MGHRA and CDR2 is YSYEKL. Trimming took 4 bases from V and 4 from J; bases not matched to a gene: 14. Here the CDR3 reads CASSRPVSWRGGYNEQFF. As DNA, the CDR3 is TGCGCCAGCAGCCGGCCCGTTAGCTGGCGGGGGGGTTACAATGAGCAGTTCTTC.

The chain employs TRBV2 and TRBJ1-3; TRBD1 matches at 9 bases. In germline, CDR1 is SNHLY, CDR2 FYNNEI. The ends lost 4 bases at V and 0 bases at J; junction bases unmatched: 4. This CDR3 has 16 residues. CDR3 DNA: TGTGCCAGCAGTGTAGGGGGACAGGGCTCTGGAAACACCATATATTTT. This translates into CASSVGGQGSGNTIYF.

The V gene is TRBV27, the J gene TRBJ2-1, with 13 bases fitting TRBD2. V shed 5 bases and J 9 bases; nucleotides not matched to a gene: 19. In germline, CDR1 is MNHEY, CDR2 SMNVEV (reference sequence). The CDR3 covers 19 residues. The CDR3: CASSPRGPILAGGRSEQFF. The CDR3 region has the DNA TGTGCCAGCAGTCCAAGGGGCCCCATACTAGCGGGAGGGCGGAGTGAGCAGTTCTTC.

CDR3 nucleotides: TGTGCCGGAACGGACAGGCAATACTATAATTCACCCCTCCACTTT. Translated, it gives CAGTDRQYYNSPLHF. The chain recombines TRBV19 with TRBJ1-6, with 7 positions matching TRBD1. Germline V CDR1 and CDR2: LNHDA, SQIVND (reference sequence). The V segment lost 11 bases and the J segment 3 bases; nucleotides outside the gene matches: 10. The CDR3 consists of 15 residues.

The chain combines TRBV6-2 or TRBV6-3 with TRBJ2-7, with 13 bases aligning to TRBD2. There are 16 residues in the CDR3. The junction had 1 base not matched to a gene; V was cut back by 0 bases and J by 2 bases. The V gene's germline CDR1 is MNHEY and CDR2 SVGEGT. CDR3 region: CASSYSGLAGPYEQYF. For the CDR3, the DNA is TGTGCCAGCAGTTACTCGGGACTAGCGGGGCCCTACGAGCAGTACTTC.